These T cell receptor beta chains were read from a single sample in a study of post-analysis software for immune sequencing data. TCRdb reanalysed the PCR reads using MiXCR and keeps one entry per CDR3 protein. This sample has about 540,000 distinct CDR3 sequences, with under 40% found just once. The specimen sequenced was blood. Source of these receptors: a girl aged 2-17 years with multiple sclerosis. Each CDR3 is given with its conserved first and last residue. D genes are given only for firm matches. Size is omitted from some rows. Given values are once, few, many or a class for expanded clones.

cdr3_aa: CASSFRGLFTEAFF; cdr3_nt: TGTGCCAGCAGTTTCAGGGGGCTCTTCACTGAAGCTTTCTTT; v_call: TRBV12-3/TRBV12-4; d_call: TRBD1; clone_size: NA; j_call: TRBJ1-1
cdr3_aa: CASSQTGPNSPPHF; cdr3_nt: TGCGCCAGCAGCCAAACGGGACCTAATTCACCCCCCCACTTT; v_call: TRBV4-1; d_call: NA; clone_size: few; j_call: TRBJ1-6
cdr3_aa: CASSSVNRVNGYTF; cdr3_nt: TGTGCCAGCAGTTCAGTCAACAGGGTTAATGGCTACACCTTC; v_call: TRBV7-2; d_call: NA; clone_size: NA; j_call: TRBJ1-2
cdr3_aa: CASSWTSGRLYEQYF; cdr3_nt: TGTGCCAGCAGCTGGACTAGCGGGCGCCTCTACGAGCAGTACTTC; v_call: TRBV11-2; d_call: TRBD2; clone_size: NA; j_call: TRBJ2-7
cdr3_aa: CATSRGGQGAGGQFF; cdr3_nt: TGTGCCACCAGCAGGGGTGGACAGGGGGCTGGTGGGCAGTTCTTC; v_call: TRBV15; d_call: TRBD1; clone_size: few; j_call: TRBJ2-1
cdr3_aa: CASSGRDFRTQYF; cdr3_nt: TGTGCCAGCAGCGGGAGGGACTTTAGGACCCAGTACTTC; v_call: TRBV9; d_call: NA; clone_size: few; j_call: TRBJ2-5
cdr3_aa: CASSQGLWDRGGFF; cdr3_nt: TGCGCCAGCAGCCAAGGACTTTGGGACAGGGGTGGTTTCTTT; v_call: TRBV4-1; d_call: TRBD1; clone_size: few; j_call: TRBJ1-1
cdr3_aa: CASSWAGTSSYEQYF; cdr3_nt: TGTGCCAGCAGCTGGGCCGGGACTAGCTCCTACGAGCAGTACTTC; v_call: TRBV7-2; d_call: TRBD2; clone_size: NA; j_call: TRBJ2-7
cdr3_aa: CASSPETSGAYNEQFF; cdr3_nt: TGTGCCAGCAGTCCCGAGACTAGCGGGGCCTACAATGAGCAGTTCTTC; v_call: TRBV12-3/TRBV12-4; d_call: TRBD2; clone_size: few; j_call: TRBJ2-1
cdr3_aa: CASSLDQGNSNQPQHF; cdr3_nt: TGTGCCAGCAGTTTAGATCAGGGGAATAGCAATCAGCCCCAGCATTTT; v_call: TRBV12-3/TRBV12-4; d_call: NA; clone_size: NA; j_call: TRBJ1-5
cdr3_aa: CASSGQAGDDTQYF; cdr3_nt: TGCGCCAGCAGCGGCCAAGCGGGGGATGATACGCAGTATTTT; v_call: TRBV5-1; d_call: TRBD2; clone_size: NA; j_call: TRBJ2-3
cdr3_aa: CASSPSDPNYGYTF; cdr3_nt: TGTGCCAGCAGCCCCAGCGACCCCAACTATGGCTACACCTTC; v_call: TRBV7-2; d_call: NA; clone_size: NA; j_call: TRBJ1-2
cdr3_aa: CATGGVTDTQYF; cdr3_nt: TGTGCCACCGGGGGGGTCACAGATACGCAGTATTTT; v_call: TRBV24-1; d_call: TRBD2; clone_size: NA; j_call: TRBJ2-3
cdr3_aa: CSARDPGLAGADTQYF; cdr3_nt: TGCAGTGCTAGAGATCCGGGACTAGCGGGGGCAGATACGCAGTATTTT; v_call: TRBV20-1; d_call: TRBD2; clone_size: NA; j_call: TRBJ2-3
cdr3_aa: CSAKGSRTPYEQYF; cdr3_nt: TGCAGTGCTAAGGGCAGTCGAACACCCTACGAGCAGTACTTC; v_call: TRBV20-1; d_call: NA; clone_size: few; j_call: TRBJ2-7
cdr3_aa: CASSLSKGQGDGYTF; cdr3_nt: TGTGCCAGCAGCTTATCGAAGGGACAGGGGGATGGCTACACCTTC; v_call: TRBV7-9; d_call: TRBD1; clone_size: NA; j_call: TRBJ1-2
cdr3_aa: CSALTGSYGYTF; cdr3_nt: TGCAGCGCCCTGACAGGGTCCTATGGCTACACCTTC; v_call: TRBV29-1; d_call: TRBD1; clone_size: NA; j_call: TRBJ1-2
cdr3_aa: CASSRWDEQFF; cdr3_nt: TGTGCCAGCAGCCGATGGGATGAGCAGTTCTTC; v_call: TRBV3-1; d_call: NA; clone_size: few; j_call: TRBJ2-1
cdr3_aa: CASSSAGGGTDTQYF; cdr3_nt: TGTGCCAGCAGTTCGGCGGGCGGGGGCACAGATACGCAGTATTTT; v_call: TRBV4-2; d_call: NA; clone_size: many; j_call: TRBJ2-3
cdr3_aa: CASSKAGPGTGGEGNQPQHF; cdr3_nt: TGTGCCAGCAGCAAAGCCGGACCTGGGACAGGGGGCGAAGGCAATCAGCCCCAGCATTTT; v_call: TRBV21-1; d_call: NA; clone_size: NA; j_call: TRBJ1-5
cdr3_aa: CSARDGGLATYEQYF; cdr3_nt: TGCAGTGCTAGAGATGGGGGACTGGCGACCTACGAGCAGTACTTC; v_call: TRBV20-1; d_call: NA; clone_size: few; j_call: TRBJ2-7
cdr3_aa: CASSSLEGDYGCTF; cdr3_nt: TGCGCCAGCAGCTCCCTGGAGGGAGACTATGGCTGCACCTTC; v_call: TRBV5-1; d_call: NA; clone_size: NA; j_call: TRBJ1-2
cdr3_aa: CSRRAQGNQPQHF; cdr3_nt: TGCAGCAGGCGTGCACAGGGAAATCAGCCCCAGCATTTT; v_call: TRBV20-1; d_call: NA; clone_size: NA; j_call: TRBJ1-5
cdr3_aa: CSVGRFVTGEKFAEAFF; cdr3_nt: TGCAGCGTCGGCCGGTTCGTAACAGGGGAAAAGTTTGCTGAAGCTTTCTTT; v_call: TRBV29-1; d_call: TRBD1; clone_size: few; j_call: TRBJ1-1
cdr3_aa: CASNDPGGGDTQYF; cdr3_nt: TGTGCCAGCAACGATCCTGGGGGGGGAGATACGCAGTATTTT; v_call: TRBV6-5; d_call: TRBD2; clone_size: NA; j_call: TRBJ2-3
cdr3_aa: CASSLSSLSTDTQYF; cdr3_nt: TGTGCCAGCAGTTTAAGTAGCCTGAGCACAGATACGCAGTATTTT; v_call: TRBV12-3/TRBV12-4; d_call: NA; clone_size: NA; j_call: TRBJ2-3
cdr3_aa: CASSSHLGASGGNTGELFF; cdr3_nt: TGTGCCAGCAGCTCTCACTTGGGGGCTAGCGGGGGGAACACCGGGGAGCTGTTTTTT; v_call: TRBV7-3; d_call: TRBD2; clone_size: NA; j_call: TRBJ2-2
cdr3_aa: CASSTATGRQETQYF; cdr3_nt: TGTGCCAGTAGCACCGCGACAGGGAGACAAGAGACCCAGTACTTC; v_call: TRBV19; d_call: TRBD1; clone_size: NA; j_call: TRBJ2-5
cdr3_aa: CASSFHNPGASFTDTQYF; cdr3_nt: TGTGCCAGCAGCTTCCACAACCCGGGGGCCTCATTCACAGATACGCAGTATTTT; v_call: TRBV5-5; d_call: NA; clone_size: few; j_call: TRBJ2-3
cdr3_aa: CASSLTGAPYEQYF; cdr3_nt: TGTGCCAGCAGCTTGACAGGGGCCCCCTACGAGCAGTACTTC; v_call: TRBV5-5; d_call: TRBD1; clone_size: few; j_call: TRBJ2-7
cdr3_aa: CSVLRGPQFF; cdr3_nt: TGCAGCGTTCTCCGGGGCCCACAGTTCTTC; v_call: TRBV29-1; d_call: NA; clone_size: many; j_call: TRBJ2-1
cdr3_aa: CASSSSGTDYGYTF; cdr3_nt: TGCGCCAGCAGCTCATCCGGGACAGACTATGGCTACACCTTC; v_call: TRBV5-1; d_call: TRBD1; clone_size: NA; j_call: TRBJ1-2
cdr3_aa: CASTTTELAEETQYF; cdr3_nt: TGTGCCAGCACCACCACTGAACTAGCGGAAGAGACCCAGTACTTC; v_call: TRBV2; d_call: TRBD2; clone_size: NA; j_call: TRBJ2-5
cdr3_aa: CASSRVSENPNYGYTF; cdr3_nt: TGTGCCAGCAGCCGCGTCTCAGAAAACCCTAACTATGGCTACACCTTC; v_call: TRBV7-2; d_call: NA; clone_size: few; j_call: TRBJ1-2
cdr3_aa: CASRGQGLNSPLHF; cdr3_nt: TGTGCCAGCAGGGGACAGGGCTTAAATTCACCCCTCCACTTT; v_call: TRBV25-1; d_call: TRBD1; clone_size: NA; j_call: TRBJ1-6
cdr3_aa: CASSFAKMNTEAFF; cdr3_nt: TGTGCCAGCAGTTTTGCCAAAATGAACACTGAAGCTTTCTTT; v_call: TRBV12-3/TRBV12-4; d_call: NA; clone_size: few; j_call: TRBJ1-1
cdr3_aa: CASSDGRGGRGPPPQHF; cdr3_nt: TGTGCCAGCAGTGATGGGAGGGGCGGCAGGGGCCCTCCGCCCCAGCATTTT; v_call: TRBV28; d_call: NA; clone_size: NA; j_call: TRBJ1-5
cdr3_aa: CSPGQGALEAFF; cdr3_nt: TGCAGTCCGGGACAGGGGGCTCTTGAAGCTTTCTTT; v_call: TRBV20-1; d_call: TRBD1; clone_size: few; j_call: TRBJ1-1
cdr3_aa: CASSLATGLLGTLTTDTQYF; cdr3_nt: TGTGCCAGCAGCTTAGCGACAGGGCTATTAGGGACTCTGACCACAGATACGCAGTATTTT; v_call: TRBV7-9; d_call: NA; clone_size: few; j_call: TRBJ2-3
cdr3_aa: CASSPLAGSGETQYF; cdr3_nt: TGTGCCAGCAGCCCACTAGCGGGGTCGGGTGAGACCCAGTACTTC; v_call: TRBV5-5; d_call: TRBD2; clone_size: NA; j_call: TRBJ2-5
cdr3_aa: CASSLNGVTEAFF; cdr3_nt: TGTGCCAGCAGCTTAAACGGGGTCACTGAAGCTTTCTTT; v_call: TRBV7-3; d_call: NA; clone_size: NA; j_call: TRBJ1-1
cdr3_aa: CASSGGPDTQYF; cdr3_nt: TGCGCCAGCAGTGGAGGGCCAGATACGCAGTATTTT; v_call: TRBV10-1; d_call: NA; clone_size: NA; j_call: TRBJ2-3
cdr3_aa: CASSHLSPGGGTDTQYF; cdr3_nt: TGTGCCAGCAGCCACCTGAGTCCGGGGGGGGGCACAGATACGCAGTATTTT; v_call: TRBV14; d_call: TRBD2; clone_size: many; j_call: TRBJ2-3